This T cell receptor beta chain was recovered during a study of OX40 agonist ivuxolimab in advanced cancers. Turning to the study itself: Ivuxolimab, which patients received intravenously every 2 weeks, was dosed at 0.01 to 10 mg/kg.

The protocol was immunoSEQ multiplex PCR, while the TCRdb copy is restricted to in-frame clones and leaves out a portion. The sample contains more than 45,000 clones, approximately 90% of which appear only once. The V gene end was trimmed by 2 bases and the J gene end by 5 bases; junction bases not matched to a gene: 6. The germline gives CDR1 MGHRA, CDR2 YSYEKL. The CDR3 sequence is 15 residues long. Material: CD4+ or CD8+ T cells sorted from blood, obtained in a trial of the OX40 agonist ivuxolimab. This sequence originates from an adult with an advanced solid tumor such as melanoma, head and neck, liver or kidney cancer. This chain uses TRBV4-1 with TRBJ2-7, with TRBD1 identical over 10 bases. DNA for the CDR3: TGCGCCAGCAGCCAAACCGGGACAGGGGATCACGAGCAGTACTTC. This translates into CASSQTGTGDHEQYF.